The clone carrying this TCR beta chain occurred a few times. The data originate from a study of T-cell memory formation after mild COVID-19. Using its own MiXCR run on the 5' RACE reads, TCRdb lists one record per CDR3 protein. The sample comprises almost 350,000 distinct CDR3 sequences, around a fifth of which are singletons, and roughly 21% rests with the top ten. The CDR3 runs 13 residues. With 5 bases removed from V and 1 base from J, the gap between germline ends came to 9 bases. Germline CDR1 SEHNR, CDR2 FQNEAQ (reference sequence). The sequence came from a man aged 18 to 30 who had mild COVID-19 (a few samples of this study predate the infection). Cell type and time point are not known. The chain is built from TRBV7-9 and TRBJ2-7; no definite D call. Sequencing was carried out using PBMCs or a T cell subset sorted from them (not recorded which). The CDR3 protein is CASSPMGSYEQYV. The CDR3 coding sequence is TGTGCCAGCAGCCCTATGGGGTCCTACGAGCAGTACGTC.